The 17 T cell receptor beta chains below were found in one sample sequenced in a study of blood T cell repertoires in COVID-19 (dated by TCRdb to the early 2020s). The library relied on the immunoSEQ multiplex PCR assay. TCRdb carries this immuneACCESS record with in-frame sequences only. Its versions omit some clonotypes, under half of them owing to an unresolved V gene in the studies checked, with the rest unexplained. Here the sample has about 110,000 clones; around 83% occur a single time. Of the sample, 7.9% is held by the ten largest clones. The source material was peripheral blood. These receptors originate from a woman aged 80 or older with active or convalescent COVID-19.

The CDR3 spells CASSLALEQPQHF. The CDR3 region has the DNA TGTGCCAGCAGCTTAGCGTTGGAGCAGCCCCAGCATTTT. V gene TRBV7-2 combines with J gene TRBJ1-5; no clear D. The CDR3 totals 13 residues. V lost 0 bases to trimming and J lost 7 bases, with 7 bases between them. Germline assignment: CDR1 SGHTA and CDR2 FQGNSA.

Regarding this clone: The junction and the germline gene differ at one end; a read error may be behind it. The chain couples TRBV4-1 to TRBJ2-7; a possible D gene is TRBD1 (6 bases). Germline V gene lookup returns CDR1 MGHRA and CDR2 YSYEKL. This CDR3 has 13 residues. CDR3 amino acids: CASSQVGTRKAQF. CDR3 DNA sequence: TGCGCCAGCAGCCAAGTGGGGACACGGAAAGCGCAGTTC.

This chain joins TRBV28 and TRBJ2-3, with TRBD2 matching over 7 bases. The CDR3 spans 17 residues. Per germline, CDR1 MDHEN and CDR2 SYDVKM. J gave up 2 bases and V 5 bases, and 13 bases lay outside the gene matches. The CDR3 DNA follows: TGTGCCAGCAGTCCCCCTCCGGGGAGGGGCACCACAGATACGCAGTATTTT. It is translated as CASSPPPGRGTTDTQYF.

The chain has TRBV2 and TRBJ1-1, with D possibly being TRBD1 (5 bases). V was trimmed by 6 bases and J by 1 base, leaving 12 bases between them. The CDR3 is 14 residues long. From germline, CDR1 is SNHLY and CDR2 FYNNEI. Written as DNA, the CDR3 is TGTGCCAGCAGCGCCGGGAGGGGGAACACTGAAGCTTTCTTT. Translated, it gives CASSAGRGNTEAFF.

The V and J genes are TRBV6-2 or TRBV6-3 and TRBJ2-4; TRBD1 matches at 11 bases. The germline V gene has CDR1 MNHEY and CDR2 SVGEGT. This CDR3 comprises 16 residues. The trim removed 5 bases at V and 3 bases at J, leaving 6 bases unmatched. CDR3 protein: CASSQDRGHDKNIQYF. The CDR3 nucleotides read TGTGCCAGCAGTCAGGACAGGGGGCATGACAAAAACATTCAGTACTTC.

The chain links TRBV28 to TRBJ2-7; D perhaps matches TRBD1 (5 bases). CDR1 and CDR2 from the germline V gene are MDHEN and SYDVKM. The CDR3 totals 13 residues. Trimming took 5 bases from V and 4 from J, leaving 12 bases between them. Here the CDR3 DNA reads TGTGCCAGCAGTCTCAAGGGGCCTTACGAGCAGTACTTC. Translated, it gives CASSLKGPYEQYF.

This clone occurred once. The chain uses TRBV10-3 and TRBJ2-2; 9 nucleotides agree with TRBD1. The germline V gene has CDR1 ENHRY and CDR2 SYGVKD. Trimming at V came to 6 bases and at J to 2 bases, leaving 10 bases not matched to a gene. This CDR3 comprises 17 residues. In DNA, the CDR3 is TGTGCCATCAGGGCCCTAACAGGGGGCCCAAACACCGGGGAGCTGTTTTTT. Protein: CAIRALTGGPNTGELFF.

The CDR3 DNA reads TGTGCCAGCAGAACAGGGGGGTATGGCTACACCTTC. This sequence encodes CASRTGGYGYTF. This chain links TRBV25-1 with TRBJ1-2, with 8 bases lining up with TRBD1. CDR3 length equals 12 residues. Germline V gene data show CDR1 as MGHDK and CDR2 as SYGVNS. Trimming cost V 6 bases and J 5 bases; bases outside gene matches: 2.

The rearrangement links TRBV4-1 to TRBJ1-5; TRBD1 matches 8 bases. Germline CDR1 is MGHRA and CDR2 is YSYEKL. J was trimmed by 2 bases and V by 0 bases; bases with no gene match: 3. The CDR3 consists of 16 residues. The CDR3 loop is CASSQDVTGGNQPQHF. The CDR3 DNA is TGCGCCAGCAGCCAAGATGTGACAGGGGGCAATCAGCCCCAGCATTTT.

The CDR3 sequence is CASSQVSRNYGYTF. The CDR3 DNA reads TGTGCCAGCAGCCAAGTATCGCGCAACTATGGCTACACCTTC. The chain carries TRBV14 and TRBJ1-2; D not resolved. Germline-derived CDR1 and CDR2 are SGHDN and FVKESK. The CDR3 sequence is 14 residues long. Trimming took 1 base from V and 2 from J, leaving 8 bases between them.

This chain links TRBV6-5 with TRBJ1-5; 7 nucleotides line up with TRBD1. Germline V gives CDR1 MNHEY, CDR2 SVGAGI. The V segment lost 6 bases and the J segment 1 base; nucleotides outside the gene matches: 3. This CDR3 region has 14 residues. The CDR3 DNA follows: TGTGCCAGCAGCACACAGGGGAGCAATCAGCCCCAGCATTTT. As protein: CASSTQGSNQPQHF.

The chain employs TRBV4-1 and TRBJ1-1; the match to TRBD1 covers 7 bases. The CDR3 is made up of 17 amino acids. Germline assignment: CDR1 MGHRA and CDR2 YSYEKL. V dropped 4 bases and J dropped 5; count of bases not matched to a gene: 16. This CDR3 reads CASSRLGQYRGRTEAFF. CDR3 coding DNA: TGCGCCAGCAGCCGCCTCGGGCAATACAGGGGACGAACTGAAGCTTTCTTT.

In regard to this clone: In the same sample, other DNA sequences code for this CDR3. The chain links TRBV5-1 to TRBJ2-1; D uncertain. Trimming pared 0 bases from V and 6 bases from J, leaving 4 bases between. The CDR3 totals 12 residues. From germline, CDR1 is SGHRS and CDR2 YFSETQ. The CDR3: CASSLASNEQFF. CDR3 in DNA: TGCGCCAGCAGCTTGGCCTCCAATGAGCAGTTCTTC.

The chain has TRBV6-1 and TRBJ1-1; D is unresolved. The germline V gene has CDR1 MNHNS and CDR2 SASEGT. This CDR3 has 18 amino acids. The V and J ends lost 3 bases and 3 bases respectively, with 23 bases between them. As DNA, the CDR3 is TGTGCCAGCAGTGATCGAGAAGGTCCGAGGAGACGACACACTGAAGCTTTCTTT. This encodes CASSDREGPRRRHTEAFF.

The J gene is TRBJ2-3, the V gene TRBV27; 12 bases are shared with TRBD2. V trimming: 10 bases; J trimming: 0 bases; junction bases outside the gene matches: 14. The CDR3 extends over 18 amino acids. Per the germline V gene, CDR1 is MNHEY and CDR2 is SMNVEV (reference sequence). CDR3 loop: CATRGLAGGPSSTDTQYF. The DNA for the CDR3 is TGTGCCACCCGCGGGCTAGCGGGAGGGCCCTCAAGCACAGATACGCAGTATTTT.

This chain connects TRBV28 to TRBJ1-2; 9 positions match TRBD1. Trimming at V came to 4 bases and at J to 8 bases, leaving 17 bases not matched to a gene. This CDR3 has 17 amino acids. Looked up from germline, CDR1 is MDHEN and CDR2 is SYDVKM. CDR3 sequence reads: CASSSLGQGGKNGGYTF. CDR3 bases: TGTGCCAGCAGTTCGCTGGGACAGGGAGGGAAAAATGGCGGCTACACCTTC.

The genes are TRBV9 and TRBJ1-6; the D is unclear. Germline CDR1 and CDR2: SGDLS and YYNGEE. This CDR3 region has 14 residues. The V gene lost 0 bases and the J gene lost 8 bases, with 9 bases spanning the gap. CDR3 DNA: TGTGCCAGCAGCGTAGAAGGGAGGTATTCACCCCTCCACTTT. Translation: CASSVEGRYSPLHF.